The T cell receptor (beta chain) under discussion was sequenced for a study of blood T cells in healthy people across ages. Notes on this clonotype: Its antigen is unidentified.

Points from the study as a whole: Long-lived donors exceeded aged donors in naive CD4+ cells and diversity. PBMCs that were unsorted prevented a conclusive naive versus antigen-experienced comparison.

Alongside a J-beta primer mix, a sample-barcoded 5' primer served in a second PCR lasting about 7 to 12 cycles. Each CDR3 protein is one row after TCRdb ran MiXCR on the 5' RACE reads. The table includes about 570,000 distinct CDR3 sequences, about a quarter detected once. This sample was shared with a second study, whose subject was T cells of mothers and their children. Turning to that study: Normalized overlap was always slightly, never significantly, higher in related than unrelated mother-child pairs. Persistent microchimeric T cell clones were not found at ~100 per million sensitivity.

Sequencing was carried out using blood. The clonotype comes from a boy aged 2 to 10 in good health.

CDR3 protein: CASTQQEAPRFF. Written as DNA, the CDR3 is TGTGCCAGCACTCAGCAGGAGGCCCCTAGGTTCTTC. The chain couples TRBV12-3 or TRBV12-4 to TRBJ2-1; possible D gene TRBD2, 5 bases. Trimming shortened V by 7 bases and J by 15 bases, and 19 bases separated the two germline ends. The length of the CDR3 is 12 residues.